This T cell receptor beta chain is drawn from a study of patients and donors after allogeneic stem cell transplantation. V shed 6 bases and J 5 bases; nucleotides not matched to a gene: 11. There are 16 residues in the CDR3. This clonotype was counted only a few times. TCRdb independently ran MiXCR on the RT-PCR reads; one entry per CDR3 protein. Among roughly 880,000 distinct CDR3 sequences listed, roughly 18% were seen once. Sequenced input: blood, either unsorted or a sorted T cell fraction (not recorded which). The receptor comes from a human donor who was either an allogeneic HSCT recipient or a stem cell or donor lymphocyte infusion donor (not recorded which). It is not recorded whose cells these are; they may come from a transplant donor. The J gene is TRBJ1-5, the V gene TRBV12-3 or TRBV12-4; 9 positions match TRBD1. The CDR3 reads CASRLNRGQGHQPQHF. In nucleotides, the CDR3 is TGTGCCAGCAGACTTAACAGGGGGCAGGGGCATCAGCCCCAGCATTTT.